A selection of T cell receptor beta chains follows, all from one sample in a study of blood T cell repertoires in COVID-19. The method was immunoSEQ multiplex PCR; TCRdb's version includes in-frame clones alone and lacks a portion of them. The table records fewer than 250,000 clones, approximately 84% of them present only once. The sample taken for sequencing was peripheral blood. The origin of the receptors is a man aged 45-60 years with acute or convalescent COVID-19. The CDR3 runs from the conserved cysteine through the conserved F or W.

v_gene,j_gene,CDR3aa
TRBV27,TRBJ1-5,CASSLWAGDSNQPQHF
TRBV5-4,TRBJ1-6,CASSQQDWYTNSPLHF
TRBV19,TRBJ2-7,CASSPERGARNEQYF
TRBV9,TRBJ2-1,CASSVGTALTYNEQFF
TRBV7-9,TRBJ1-1,CASSLVLSGTEAFF
TRBV6-5,TRBJ2-5,CASTLTGDVGTQYF
TRBV7-9,TRBJ2-7,CASSLFGTGGEQYF
TRBV9,TRBJ1-2,CASSASGTTGYGYTF
TRBV19,TRBJ1-6,CASSRRGRDSPLHF
TRBV19,TRBJ2-1,CASSIVGLASTIYNEQFF
TRBV7-2,TRBJ2-1,CASSLSLAPLWFF
TRBV11-2,TRBJ1-2,CASSPPDRGNEGYGYTF
TRBV4-1,TRBJ1-2,CASSQAGGRSGYTF
TRBV2,TRBJ1-5,CASSLRGMRNQPQHF
TRBV7-3,TRBJ2-7,CASSLTGLATEQYF
TRBV3-1/TRBV3-2,TRBJ2-6,CASSQDSSSGANVLTF
TRBV6-6,TRBJ2-7,CASSPASGGYEQYF
TRBV9,TRBJ1-1,CASSSQGANTEAFF
TRBV2,TRBJ2-1,CASTLPGLAGVLHNEQFF
TRBV29-1,TRBJ2-1,CSVEEEGFF
TRBV19,TRBJ2-7,CASSITSGYEQYF
TRBV2,TRBJ2-5,CASSPGQRMRETQYF
TRBV11-3,TRBJ2-7,CASSLRRTSYEQYF
TRBV6-5,TRBJ2-1,CASSPTGVSYNEQFF
TRBV3-1/TRBV3-2,TRBJ2-1,CASSLGLYNEQFF
TRBV12-5,TRBJ1-2,CASGLRGDDYGYTF
TRBV6-5,TRBJ1-5,CASSYSPGDQPQHF
TRBV20-1,TRBJ1-1,CSARRNTEAFF
TRBV2,TRBJ1-2,CAGGTVLNYGYTF
TRBV6-1,TRBJ1-1,CASSLRTGSTTEAFF
TRBV7-2,TRBJ2-7,CASSLSRVTYEQYF
TRBV11-3,TRBJ1-1,CASSLGRLNTEAFF
TRBV6-5,TRBJ1-4,CASRNGQLHEKLFF
TRBV12-3/TRBV12-4,TRBJ1-1,CASRENQGAEAFF
TRBV30,TRBJ1-5,CAWSVQYSNQPQHF
TRBV5-6,TRBJ2-7,CASRPRWSEGPYEQYF
TRBV7-9,TRBJ2-5,CASSLNGGQRETQYF
TRBV6-6,TRBJ1-1,CASSRPGDRTANTEAFF
TRBV6-4,TRBJ1-1,CASSPSGGTEAFF
TRBV19,TRBJ2-1,CASSPLTSGPDNEQFF
TRBV11-2,TRBJ2-1,CASSLLAGDWNEQFF
TRBV6-6,TRBJ1-1,CASSYTGGVSTEAFF
TRBV5-1,TRBJ2-3,CASSLLGGPDTQYF
TRBV27,TRBJ2-7,CASSKPGVRYEQYF
TRBV28,TRBJ2-3,CASSKMGLAGDTQYF
TRBV6-5,TRBJ2-3,CASSLSGTDTQYF
TRBV9,TRBJ1-2,CASSVGSNGYTF
TRBV5-1,TRBJ1-4,CASSLGRGGDEKLFF
TRBV6-1,TRBJ2-5,CASSEGQDLAWETQYF
TRBV18,TRBJ1-5,CASSPPTGDQPQHF
TRBV6-4,TRBJ1-5,CASSPHQNQPQHF
TRBV28,TRBJ1-2,CASSLSYGYTF
TRBV9,TRBJ2-1,CASSVEPSGYSSYNEQFF
TRBV5-8,TRBJ1-5,CASSLLVGDNQPQHF
TRBV19,TRBJ2-4,CASSMNLGQVPWPLQSLAKNIQYF
TRBV15,TRBJ2-7,CATSGSTSGAPYEQYF
TRBV5-6,TRBJ2-7,CASSQTGLSYEQYF